This T cell receptor (beta chain) was sequenced in a study of blood T cell repertoires in COVID-19. The CDR3 is made up of 15 amino acids. Trimming removed 4 bases from V and 3 bases from J; junction bases left unmatched: 7. Germline CDR1 is SGHNT and CDR2 is YYREEE (reference sequence). Clones were sequenced by immunoSEQ multiplex PCR, and TCRdb holds only the in-frame ones, with some missing. The sample includes approximately 240,000 clones, around 90% seen only once; the top ten take more than 0.8%. The Seattle patients, enrolled during active infection, were followed longitudinally. The receptor's source is a man aged 25-45 years with COVID-19, enrolled during active disease. This chain uses TRBV5-4 with TRBJ2-1; TRBD1 agrees at 7 bases. The sample consisted of peripheral blood. The DNA for the CDR3 is TGTGCCAGCAGCCTGGGACAGAGCATCTACAATGAGCAGTTCTTC. This codes for CASSLGQSIYNEQFF.